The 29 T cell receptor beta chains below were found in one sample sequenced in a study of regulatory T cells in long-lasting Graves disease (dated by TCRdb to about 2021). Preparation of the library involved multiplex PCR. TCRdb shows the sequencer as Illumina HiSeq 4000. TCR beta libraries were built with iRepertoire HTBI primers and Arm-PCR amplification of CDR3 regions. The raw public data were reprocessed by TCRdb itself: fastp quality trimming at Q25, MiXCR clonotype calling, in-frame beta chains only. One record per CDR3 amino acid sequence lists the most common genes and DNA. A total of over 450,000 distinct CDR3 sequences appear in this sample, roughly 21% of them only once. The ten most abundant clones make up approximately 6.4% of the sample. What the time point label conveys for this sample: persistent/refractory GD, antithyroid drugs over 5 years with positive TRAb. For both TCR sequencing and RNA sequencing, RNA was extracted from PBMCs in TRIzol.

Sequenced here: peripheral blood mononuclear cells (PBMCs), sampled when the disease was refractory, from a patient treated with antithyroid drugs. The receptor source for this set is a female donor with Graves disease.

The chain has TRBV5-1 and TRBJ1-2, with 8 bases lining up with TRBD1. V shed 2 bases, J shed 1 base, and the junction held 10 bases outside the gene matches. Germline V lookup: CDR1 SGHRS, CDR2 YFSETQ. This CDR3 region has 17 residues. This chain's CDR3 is CASSFTSGQDFNYGYTF. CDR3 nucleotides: TGCGCCAGCAGCTTTACGTCGGGACAGGATTTTAACTATGGCTACACCTTC.

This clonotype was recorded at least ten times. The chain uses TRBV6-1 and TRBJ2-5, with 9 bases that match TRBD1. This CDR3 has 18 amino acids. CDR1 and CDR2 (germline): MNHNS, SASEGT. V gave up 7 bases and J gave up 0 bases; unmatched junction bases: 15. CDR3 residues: CASTPSFLDRGYQETQYF. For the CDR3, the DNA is TGTGCCAGCACCCCATCTTTCTTGGACAGGGGATACCAAGAGACCCAGTACTTC.

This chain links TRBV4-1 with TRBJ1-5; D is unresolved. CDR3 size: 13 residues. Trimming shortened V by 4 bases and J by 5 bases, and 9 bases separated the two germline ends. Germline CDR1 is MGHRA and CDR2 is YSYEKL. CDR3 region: CASSPERYQPQHF. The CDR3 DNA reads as TGCGCCAGCAGCCCAGAGCGCTATCAGCCCCAGCATTTT.

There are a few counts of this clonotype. CDR3 amino acids: CASSLEVTAEAFF. DNA for the CDR3: TGTGCCAGCAGTTTAGAGGTTACAGCTGAAGCTTTCTTT. This chain uses TRBV27 with TRBJ1-1, with D unresolved. Per germline, CDR1 MNHEY and CDR2 SMNVEV (reference sequence). V lost 2 bases, J lost 6 bases, and 10 bases lay in between. This CDR3 contains 13 residues.

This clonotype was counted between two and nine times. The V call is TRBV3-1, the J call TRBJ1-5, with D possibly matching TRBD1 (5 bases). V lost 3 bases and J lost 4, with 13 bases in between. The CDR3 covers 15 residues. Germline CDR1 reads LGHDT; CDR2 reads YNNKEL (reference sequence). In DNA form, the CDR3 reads TGTGCCAGCAGCCATAGTTCCGGGGCTAATCAGCCCCAGCATTTT. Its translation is CASSHSSGANQPQHF.

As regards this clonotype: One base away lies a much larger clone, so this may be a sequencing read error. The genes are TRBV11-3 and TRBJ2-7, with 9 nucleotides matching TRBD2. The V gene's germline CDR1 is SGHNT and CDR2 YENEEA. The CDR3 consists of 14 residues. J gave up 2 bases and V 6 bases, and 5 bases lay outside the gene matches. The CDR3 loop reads CASSWASGAYEQYF. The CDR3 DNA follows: TGTGCCAGCAGTTGGGCTAGCGGGGCCTACGAGCAGTACTTC.

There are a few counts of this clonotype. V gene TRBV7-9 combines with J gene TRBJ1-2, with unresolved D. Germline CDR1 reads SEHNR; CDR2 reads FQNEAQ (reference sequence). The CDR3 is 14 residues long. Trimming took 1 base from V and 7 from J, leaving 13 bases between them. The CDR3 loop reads CASSLGRQSSGYTF. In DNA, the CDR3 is TGTGCCAGCAGCTTAGGCCGGCAGTCAAGTGGCTACACCTTC. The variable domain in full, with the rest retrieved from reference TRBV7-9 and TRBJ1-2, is DTGVSQNPRHKITKRGQNVTFRCDPISEHNRLYWYRQTLGQGPEFLTYFQNEAQLEKSRLLSDRFSAERPKGSFSTLEIQRTEQGDSAMYLCASSLGRQSSGYTFGSGTRLTVV.

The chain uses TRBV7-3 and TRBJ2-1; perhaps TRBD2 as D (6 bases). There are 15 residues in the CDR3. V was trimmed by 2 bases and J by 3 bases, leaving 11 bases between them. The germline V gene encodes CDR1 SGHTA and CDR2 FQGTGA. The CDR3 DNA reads TGTGCCAGCAGCTTATGGGGAGGAGGCTACAATGAGCAGTTCTTC. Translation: CASSLWGGGYNEQFF.

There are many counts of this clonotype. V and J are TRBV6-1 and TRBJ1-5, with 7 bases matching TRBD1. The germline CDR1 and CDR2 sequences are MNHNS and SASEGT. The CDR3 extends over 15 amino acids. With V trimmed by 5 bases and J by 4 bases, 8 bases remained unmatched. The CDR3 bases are TGTGCCAGCAGTCAAACAGGGGAGGCTAATCAGCCCCAGCATTTT. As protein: CASSQTGEANQPQHF.

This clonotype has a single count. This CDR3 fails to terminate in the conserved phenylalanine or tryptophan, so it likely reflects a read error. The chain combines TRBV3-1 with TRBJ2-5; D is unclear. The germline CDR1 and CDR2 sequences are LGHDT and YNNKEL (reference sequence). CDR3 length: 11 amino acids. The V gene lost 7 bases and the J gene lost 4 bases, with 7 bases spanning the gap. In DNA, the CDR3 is TGTGCCAGCACCGAAGCAGAGACCCAGTACTCC. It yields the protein CASTEAETQYS.

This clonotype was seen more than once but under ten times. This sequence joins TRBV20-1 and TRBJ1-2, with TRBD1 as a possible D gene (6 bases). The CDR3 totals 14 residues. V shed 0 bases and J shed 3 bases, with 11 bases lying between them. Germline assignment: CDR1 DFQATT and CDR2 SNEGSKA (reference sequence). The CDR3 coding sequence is TGCAGTGCTAGAGAACAGACAGGAGACTATGGCTACACCTTC. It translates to CSAREQTGDYGYTF.

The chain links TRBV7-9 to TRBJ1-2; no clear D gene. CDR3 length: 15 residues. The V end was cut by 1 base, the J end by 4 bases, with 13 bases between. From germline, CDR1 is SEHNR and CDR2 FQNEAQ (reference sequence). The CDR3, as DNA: TGTGCCAGCAGCTTAGTTTCCGGTCCCTCCTATGGCTACACCTTC. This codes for CASSLVSGPSYGYTF.

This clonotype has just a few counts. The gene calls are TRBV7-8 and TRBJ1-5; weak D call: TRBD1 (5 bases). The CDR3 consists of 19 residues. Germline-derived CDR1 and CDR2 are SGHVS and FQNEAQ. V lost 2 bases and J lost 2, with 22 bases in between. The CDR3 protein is CASSLYRGKRYVGNQPQHF. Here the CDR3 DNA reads TGTGCCAGCAGCTTATACCGGGGGAAGAGGTATGTTGGCAATCAGCCCCAGCATTTT. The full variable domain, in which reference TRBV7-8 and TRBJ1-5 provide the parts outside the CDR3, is GAGVSQSPRYKVAKRGQDVALRCDPISGHVSLFWYQQALGQGPEFLTYFQNEAQLDKSGLPSDRFFAERPEGSVSTLKIQRTQQEDSAVYLCASSLYRGKRYVGNQPQHFGDGTRLSIL.

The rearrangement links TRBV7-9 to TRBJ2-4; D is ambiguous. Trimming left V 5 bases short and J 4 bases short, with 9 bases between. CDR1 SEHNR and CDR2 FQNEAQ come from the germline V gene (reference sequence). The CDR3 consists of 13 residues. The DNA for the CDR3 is TGTGCCAGCAGCGCCCGGAATAAAAACATTCAGTACTTC. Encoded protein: CASSARNKNIQYF.

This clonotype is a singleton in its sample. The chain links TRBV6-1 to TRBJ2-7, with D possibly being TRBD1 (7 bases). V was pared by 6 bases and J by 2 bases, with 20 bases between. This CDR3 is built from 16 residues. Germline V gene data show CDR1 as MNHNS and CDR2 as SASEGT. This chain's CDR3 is CASSLGGQQGAYEQYF. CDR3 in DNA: TGTGCCAGCAGCTTGGGAGGTCAGCAGGGGGCCTACGAGCAGTACTTC.

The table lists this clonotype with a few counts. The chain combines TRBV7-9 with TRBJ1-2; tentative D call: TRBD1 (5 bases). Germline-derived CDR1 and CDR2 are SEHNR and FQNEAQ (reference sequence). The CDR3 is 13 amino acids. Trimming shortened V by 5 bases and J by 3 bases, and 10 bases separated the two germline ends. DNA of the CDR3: TGTGCCAGCAGCATAGGGGAATACTATGGCTACACCTTC. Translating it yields CASSIGEYYGYTF.

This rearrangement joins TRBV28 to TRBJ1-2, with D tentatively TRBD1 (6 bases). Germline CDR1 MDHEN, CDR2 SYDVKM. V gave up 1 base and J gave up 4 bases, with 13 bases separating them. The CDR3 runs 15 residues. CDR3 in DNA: TGTGCCAGCAGTTTATCTGCCAGGGGAGGCTATGGCTACACCTTC. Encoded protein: CASSLSARGGYGYTF.

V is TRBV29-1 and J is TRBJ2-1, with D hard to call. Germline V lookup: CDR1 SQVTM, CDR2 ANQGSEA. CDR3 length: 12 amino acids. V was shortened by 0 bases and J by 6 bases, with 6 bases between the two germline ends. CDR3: CSVEEGSNEQFF. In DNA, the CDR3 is TGCAGCGTTGAAGAAGGGTCCAATGAGCAGTTCTTC.

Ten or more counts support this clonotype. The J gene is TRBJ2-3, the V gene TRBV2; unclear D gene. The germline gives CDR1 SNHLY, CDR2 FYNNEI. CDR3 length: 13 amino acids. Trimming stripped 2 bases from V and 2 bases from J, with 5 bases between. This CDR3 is CASSELHTDTQYF. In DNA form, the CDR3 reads TGTGCCAGCAGTGAACTCCACACAGATACGCAGTATTTT. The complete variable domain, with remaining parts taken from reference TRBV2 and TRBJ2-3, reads EPEVTQTPSHQVTQMGQEVILRCVPISNHLYFYWYRQILGQKVEFLVSFYNNEISEKSEIFDDQFSVERPDGSNFTLKIRSTKLEDSAMYFCASSELHTDTQYFGPGTRLTVL.

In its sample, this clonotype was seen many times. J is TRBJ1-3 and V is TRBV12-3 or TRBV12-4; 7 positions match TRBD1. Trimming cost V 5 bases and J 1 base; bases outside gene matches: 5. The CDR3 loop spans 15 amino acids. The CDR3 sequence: CASSPTGVSGNTIYF. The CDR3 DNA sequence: TGTGCCAGCAGTCCTACAGGGGTTTCTGGAAACACCATATATTTT.

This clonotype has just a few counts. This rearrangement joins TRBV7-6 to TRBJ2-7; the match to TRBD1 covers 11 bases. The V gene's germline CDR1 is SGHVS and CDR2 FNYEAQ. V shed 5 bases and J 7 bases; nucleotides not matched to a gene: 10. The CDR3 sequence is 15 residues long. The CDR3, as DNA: TGTGCCAGCAGCCGGACAGGGGGCGCGACGGGGGAGCAGTACTTC. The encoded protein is CASSRTGGATGEQYF.

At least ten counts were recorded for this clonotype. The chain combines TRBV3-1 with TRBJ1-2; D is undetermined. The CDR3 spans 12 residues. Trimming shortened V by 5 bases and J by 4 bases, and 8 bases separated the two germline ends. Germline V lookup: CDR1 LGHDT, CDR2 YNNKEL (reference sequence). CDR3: CASSLEGYGYTF. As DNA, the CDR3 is TGTGCCAGCAGCTTAGAGGGCTATGGCTACACCTTC.

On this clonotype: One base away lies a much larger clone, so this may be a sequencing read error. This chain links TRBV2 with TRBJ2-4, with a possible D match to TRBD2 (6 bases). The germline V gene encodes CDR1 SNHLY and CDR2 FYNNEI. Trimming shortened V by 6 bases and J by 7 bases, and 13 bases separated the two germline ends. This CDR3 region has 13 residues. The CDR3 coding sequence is TGTGCCAGCAGCCGGGGACTGGACAACATTCAGTACTTC. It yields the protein CASSRGLDNIQYF.

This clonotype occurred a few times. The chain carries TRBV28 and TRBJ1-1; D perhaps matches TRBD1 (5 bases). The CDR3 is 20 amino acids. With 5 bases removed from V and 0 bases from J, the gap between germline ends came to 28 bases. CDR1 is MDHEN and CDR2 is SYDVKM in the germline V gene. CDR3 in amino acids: CASSLLRGLPPQSMNTEAFF. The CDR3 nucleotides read TGTGCCAGCAGTCTGTTGAGGGGTCTACCTCCACAGAGCATGAACACTGAAGCTTTCTTT.

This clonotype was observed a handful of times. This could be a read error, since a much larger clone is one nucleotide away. The CDR3 here is CATGRGAGSRNQPQHF. DNA of the CDR3: TGTGCCACGGGGCGGGGGGCCGGGTCTCGCAATCAGCCCCAGCATTTT. V usage is TRBV28 and J usage is TRBJ1-5, with a possible D match to TRBD1 (6 bases). Germline lookup yields CDR1 MDHEN and CDR2 SYDVKM. The V end was cut by 10 bases, the J end by 2 bases, with 21 bases between. The CDR3 contains 16 residues.

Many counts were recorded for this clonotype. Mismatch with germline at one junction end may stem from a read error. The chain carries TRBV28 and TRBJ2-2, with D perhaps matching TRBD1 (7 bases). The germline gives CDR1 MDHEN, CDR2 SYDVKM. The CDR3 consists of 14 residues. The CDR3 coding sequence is TGTGCCAGCAGCTTATCAGGGGGGACCGGGGAGCTGTTTTTT. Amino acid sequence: CASSLSGGTGELFF.

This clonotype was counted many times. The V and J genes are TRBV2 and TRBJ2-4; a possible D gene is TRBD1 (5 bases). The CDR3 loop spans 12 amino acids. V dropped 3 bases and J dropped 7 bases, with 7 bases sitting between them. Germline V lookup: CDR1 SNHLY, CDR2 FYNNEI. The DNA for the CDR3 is TGTGCCAGCAGTGACAGGGCGAACATTCAGTACTTC. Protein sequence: CASSDRANIQYF.

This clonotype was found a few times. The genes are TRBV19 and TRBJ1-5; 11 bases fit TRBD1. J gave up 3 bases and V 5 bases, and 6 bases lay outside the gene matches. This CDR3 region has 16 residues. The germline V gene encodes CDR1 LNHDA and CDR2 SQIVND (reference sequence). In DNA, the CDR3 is TGTGCCAGTAGTGCCTGGACAGGGGGCTTCAATCAGCCCCAGCATTTT. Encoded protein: CASSAWTGGFNQPQHF.

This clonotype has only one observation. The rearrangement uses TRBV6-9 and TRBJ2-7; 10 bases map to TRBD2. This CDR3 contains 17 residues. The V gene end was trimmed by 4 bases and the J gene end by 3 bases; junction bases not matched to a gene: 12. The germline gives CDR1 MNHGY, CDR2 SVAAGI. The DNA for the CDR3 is TGTGCCAGCAGTTTACAGAGGTTCCTAGCGGGAGTCTACGAGCAGTACTTC. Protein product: CASSLQRFLAGVYEQYF.